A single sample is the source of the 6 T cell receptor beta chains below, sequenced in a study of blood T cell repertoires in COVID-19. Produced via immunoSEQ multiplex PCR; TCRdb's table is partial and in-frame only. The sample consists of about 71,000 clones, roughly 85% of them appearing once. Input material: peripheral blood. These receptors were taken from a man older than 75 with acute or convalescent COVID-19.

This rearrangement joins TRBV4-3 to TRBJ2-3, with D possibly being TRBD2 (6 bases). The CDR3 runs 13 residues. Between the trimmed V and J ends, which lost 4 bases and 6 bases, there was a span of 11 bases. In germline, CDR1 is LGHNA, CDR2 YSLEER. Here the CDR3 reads CASSRGEEDTQYF. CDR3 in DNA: TGCGCCAGCAGCCGTGGGGAGGAGGATACGCAGTATTTT.

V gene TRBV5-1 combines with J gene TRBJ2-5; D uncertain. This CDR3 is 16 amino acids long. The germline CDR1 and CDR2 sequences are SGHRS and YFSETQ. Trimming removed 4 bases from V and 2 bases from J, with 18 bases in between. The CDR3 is CASSPGGTTVQETQYF. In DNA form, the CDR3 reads TGCGCCAGCAGCCCTGGCGGAACCACCGTACAAGAGACCCAGTACTTC. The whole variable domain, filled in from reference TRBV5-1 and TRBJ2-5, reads KAGVTQTPRYLIKTRGQQVTLSCSPISGHRSVSWYQQTPGQGLQFLFEYFSETQRNKGNFPGRFSGRQFSNSRSEMNVSTLELGDSALYLCASSPGGTTVQETQYFGPGTRLLVL.

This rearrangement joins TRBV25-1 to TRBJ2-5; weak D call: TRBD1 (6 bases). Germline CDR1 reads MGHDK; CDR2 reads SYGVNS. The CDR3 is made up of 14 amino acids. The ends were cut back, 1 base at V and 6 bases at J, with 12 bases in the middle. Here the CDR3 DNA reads TGTGCCAGCAGTGAATTGGGGGCCTTTAAGACCCAGTACTTC. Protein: CASSELGAFKTQYF.

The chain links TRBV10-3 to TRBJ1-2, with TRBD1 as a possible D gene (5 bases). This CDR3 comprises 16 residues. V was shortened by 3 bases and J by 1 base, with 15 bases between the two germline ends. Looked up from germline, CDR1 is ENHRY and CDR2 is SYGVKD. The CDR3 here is CAISDQGGQDNYGYTF. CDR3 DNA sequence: TGTGCCATCAGTGATCAGGGAGGGCAGGATAACTATGGCTACACCTTC.

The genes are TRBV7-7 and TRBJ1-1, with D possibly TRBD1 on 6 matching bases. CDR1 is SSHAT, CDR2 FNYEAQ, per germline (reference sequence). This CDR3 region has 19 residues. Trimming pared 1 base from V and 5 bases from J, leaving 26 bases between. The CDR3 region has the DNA TGTGCCAGCAGCTTAGATTACAGGGACCCGTATTTATCGCGAACTGAAGCTTTCTTT. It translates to CASSLDYRDPYLSRTEAFF.

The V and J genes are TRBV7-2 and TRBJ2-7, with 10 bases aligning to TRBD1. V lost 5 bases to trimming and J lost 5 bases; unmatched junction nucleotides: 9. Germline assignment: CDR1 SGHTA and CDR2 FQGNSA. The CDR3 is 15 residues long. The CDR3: CASSVLGQGRDEQYF. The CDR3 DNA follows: TGTGCCAGCAGCGTCCTGGGACAGGGGAGGGACGAGCAGTACTTC.